These 21 T cell receptor beta chains were all obtained from the same sample, sequenced in a study of neurological immune-mediated disorders. One entry per CDR3 protein, called by TCRdb with MiXCR from the 5' RACE reads. The table lists nearly 30,000 distinct CDR3 sequences, around 10% of them singletons. The specimen sequenced was PBMCs. These TCRs come from a woman aged 55 to 70 in good health.

The table lists this clonotype with many counts. This rearrangement joins TRBV27 to TRBJ2-5; D not certain. Germline values: CDR1 MNHEY, CDR2 SMNVEV (reference sequence). This CDR3 is built from 13 residues. V shed 4 bases and J shed 1 base, with 7 bases lying between them. The CDR3 is CASSSHLQETQYF. The CDR3 DNA follows: TGTGCCAGCAGTTCCCACCTCCAAGAGACCCAGTACTTC.

This clonotype was observed at least ten times. The V and J genes are TRBV29-1 and TRBJ2-3, with D perhaps assigned TRBD1 or TRBD2 (5 bases each). The germline V and J ends were trimmed by 7 bases and 11 bases, with 22 bases remaining between them. The CDR3 covers 13 residues. Germline V gives CDR1 SQVTM, CDR2 ANQGSEA. CDR3 sequence (DNA): TGCAGCGGCCGGGACGGTGGGAATCCCGGGCAGTATTTT. It is translated as CSGRDGGNPGQYF.

This clonotype appeared many times. This chain links TRBV6-2 or TRBV6-3 with TRBJ2-2, with D perhaps matching TRBD1 (5 bases). Germline lookup yields CDR1 MNHEY and CDR2 SVGEGT. Deletions cut 3 bases from V and 1 base from J, with 12 bases between. CDR3 length: 16 amino acids. CDR3 region: CASSYRTLQNTGELFF. The CDR3 bases are TGTGCCAGCAGTTATAGGACATTACAGAACACCGGGGAGCTGTTTTTT.

This clonotype occurred a few times. The chain recombines TRBV9 with TRBJ2-3; 9 bases line up with TRBD2. Per the germline V gene, CDR1 is SGDLS and CDR2 is YYNGEE. CDR3 length: 16 amino acids. V was clipped by 0 bases and J by 3 bases; unmatched bases: 5. This CDR3 reads CASSVEVAGVTDTQYF. In DNA form, the CDR3 reads TGTGCCAGCAGCGTAGAGGTAGCGGGGGTGACAGATACGCAGTATTTT.

The table lists this clonotype with many counts. The chain carries TRBV7-2 and TRBJ2-1, with 9 nucleotides matching TRBD1. Germline assignment: CDR1 SGHTA and CDR2 FQGNSA. Trimming took 3 bases from V and 9 from J; bases not matched to a gene: 15. The CDR3 is made up of 17 amino acids. The CDR3 nucleotides are TGTGCCAGCAGCTTCTGGGGCACCGGGACAGGGAAGCGTGAGCAGTTCTTC. It encodes CASSFWGTGTGKREQFF.

This clonotype appeared many times. The CDR3 DNA is TGTGCCAGCAGTTACTCGGGACAGTTCCAGTATTTT. It translates to CASSYSGQFQYF. J is TRBJ2-3 and V is TRBV6-5; the match to TRBD1 covers 7 bases. CDR3 size: 12 residues. Germline trimming cut 0 bases from V and 12 bases from J; bases unmatched to any gene: 3. Germline CDR1 reads MNHEY; CDR2 reads SVGAGI.

This clonotype occurred many times. This chain links TRBV3-1 with TRBJ2-2, with unresolved D. CDR1 is LGHDT, CDR2 YNNKEL, per germline (reference sequence). CDR3 size: 14 residues. V dropped 4 bases and J dropped 6 bases, with 12 bases sitting between them. CDR3 bases: TGTGCCAGCAGCCCCGGTGGGGTGGCCGGGGAGCTGTTTTTT. Translating gives CASSPGGVAGELFF.

On this clonotype itself: A much larger clonotype is one base distant, so this may be a read error. J is TRBJ2-5 and V is TRBV5-1; D is undetermined. The ends were cut back, 4 bases at V and 5 bases at J, with 15 bases in the middle. The CDR3 length is 14 residues. From germline, CDR1 is SGHRS and CDR2 YFSETQ. The CDR3 is CASSPPLGSETQYF. Here the CDR3 DNA reads TGCGCCAGCAGCCCCCCTTTGGGGTCGGAGACCCAGTACTTC.

This chain connects TRBV18 to TRBJ2-1; the match to TRBD1 covers 8 bases. CDR1 is KGHSH, CDR2 LQKENI, per germline. The length of the CDR3 is 15 residues. The V gene end was trimmed by 1 base and the J gene end by 4 bases; junction bases not matched to a gene: 3. CDR3 in amino acids: CASSPLTGGYNEQFF. CDR3 sequence (DNA): TGTGCCAGCTCACCACTCACAGGGGGATACAATGAGCAGTTCTTC.

Many counts were recorded for this clonotype. The J gene is TRBJ2-1, the V gene TRBV19, with 7 bases fitting TRBD1. V dropped 5 bases and J dropped 4; count of bases not matched to a gene: 8. The germline V gene has CDR1 LNHDA and CDR2 SQIVND (reference sequence). The CDR3 runs to 15 residues. The CDR3 DNA sequence: TGTGCCAGTAGTGACCGATGGGACAGTTACAATGAGCAGTTCTTC. Amino acid sequence: CASSDRWDSYNEQFF.

This clonotype showed up many times. V usage is TRBV7-9 and J usage is TRBJ1-5, with D tentatively TRBD1 (5 bases). Germline CDR1 and CDR2: SEHNR and FQNEAQ (reference sequence). This CDR3 has 14 residues. Trimming cost V 5 bases and J 4 bases, with 12 bases left between them. CDR3 coding DNA: TGTGCCAGCAGCCCCGGGACGGGGAATCAGCCCCAGCATTTT. It yields the protein CASSPGTGNQPQHF. The full variable domain, completed using reference TRBV7-9 and TRBJ1-5, is DTGVSQNPRHKITKRGQNVTFRCDPISEHNRLYWYRQTLGQGPEFLTYFQNEAQLEKSRLLSDRFSAERPKGSFSTLEIQRTEQGDSAMYLCASSPGTGNQPQHFGDGTRLSIL.

This clonotype was observed many times. This chain links TRBV2 with TRBJ2-1; D is unclear. The germline CDR1 and CDR2 sequences are SNHLY and FYNNEI. V lost 7 bases and J 5 bases, leaving 9 bases between the germline ends. The CDR3 sequence is 12 residues long. The CDR3 region has the DNA TGTGCCAGCACCCGCGTTAACAATGAGCAGTTCTTC. The encoded protein is CASTRVNNEQFF.

The sample holds many counts of this clonotype. J is TRBJ2-1 and V is TRBV6-6; D unclear. Trimming removed 0 bases from V and 5 bases from J, with 8 bases in between. Germline V gene data show CDR1 as MNHNY and CDR2 as SVGAGI (reference sequence). CDR3 length: 14 amino acids. The CDR3 DNA reads as TGTGCCAGCAGTTACTCATCCATCAACAATGAGCAGTTCTTC. This encodes CASSYSSINNEQFF.

The rearrangement uses TRBV29-1 and TRBJ1-4, with a weak D call TRBD1 (6 bases). V lost 6 bases and J 2 bases, leaving 16 bases between the germline ends. The length of the CDR3 is 15 residues. CDR1 is SQVTM and CDR2 is ANQGSEA in the germline V gene. The CDR3 DNA reads as TGCAGCGTCAGAAGGATGGGGGCTACTAATGAAAAACTGTTTTTT. It is translated as CSVRRMGATNEKLFF.

This clonotype was picked up many times. This chain connects TRBV12-3 or TRBV12-4 to TRBJ1-3; possibly TRBD1 for D (5 bases). The CDR3 covers 16 residues. The V end lost 6 bases, the J end lost 0 bases, and 15 bases lay between the germline ends. The DNA for the CDR3 is TGTGCCAGCAGGGGGACTACGGCCTTCTCTGGAAACACCATATATTTT. This encodes CASRGTTAFSGNTIYF.

This clonotype has a count of ten or more. The chain recombines TRBV10-3 with TRBJ2-1, with D possibly being TRBD1 (5 bases). Germline V lookup: CDR1 ENHRY, CDR2 SYGVKD. V was cut by 0 bases and J by 13 bases, with 10 bases left in between. This CDR3 comprises 12 residues. CDR3 loop: CAISESTVFQFF. The CDR3, as DNA: TGTGCCATCAGTGAGTCGACAGTATTCCAGTTCTTC.

This clonotype was detected many times. The chain uses TRBV29-1 and TRBJ2-1, with TRBD1 as a possible D gene (6 bases). Looked up from germline, CDR1 is SQVTM and CDR2 is ANQGSEA. Deletions cut 2 bases from V and 7 bases from J, with 12 bases between. CDR3 length equals 13 residues. The CDR3 sequence: CSVEHRVVNEQFF. CDR3 in DNA: TGCAGCGTTGAACACAGGGTCGTGAATGAGCAGTTCTTC.

Here the CDR3 DNA reads TGCAGCGTTGAACCTAGCACAGATACGCAGTATTTT. Amino acid sequence: CSVEPSTDTQYF. The chain employs TRBV29-1 and TRBJ2-3; D gene ambiguous. CDR3 length: 12 amino acids. Trimming took off 2 bases at V and 0 bases at J, with 3 bases between the two ends. CDR1 and CDR2 (germline): SQVTM, ANQGSEA.

Ten or more counts support this clonotype. The CDR3 here is CASSPRTGTEAFF. The CDR3 DNA reads TGCGCCAGCAGCCCCCGGACAGGGACTGAAGCTTTCTTT. The rearrangement uses TRBV5-1 and TRBJ1-1; 8 bases are shared with TRBD1. This CDR3 is 13 amino acids long. The V gene's germline CDR1 is SGHRS and CDR2 YFSETQ. Losses at the gene ends were 4 bases for V and 5 bases for J; bases not matched to a gene: 4.

This clonotype has a count of ten or more. The rearrangement uses TRBV11-1 and TRBJ2-7; D may match TRBD1 or TRBD2 (5 bases each). Germline V gives CDR1 SGHAT, CDR2 FQDESV (reference sequence). Trimming stripped 5 bases from V and 2 bases from J, with 10 bases between. CDR3 length: 13 residues. CDR3 nucleotides: TGTGCCAGCAGCCGGGACCTAGCCTACGAGCAGTACTTC. It specifies CASSRDLAYEQYF.

This clonotype occurred many times. J is TRBJ2-5 and V is TRBV9; D may be TRBD2 (7 bases). The V end was cut by 4 bases, the J end by 2 bases, with 24 bases between. This CDR3 has 18 residues. The germline CDR1 and CDR2 sequences are SGDLS and YYNGEE. The CDR3, as DNA: TGTGCCAGCAGCCACGAGGGGGGGCCCAGGTTGAAGCAAGAGACCCAGTACTTC. Translating gives CASSHEGGPRLKQETQYF.